These 3 T cell receptor beta chains came from one sample sequenced in a study of T cell responses to AZD1222 COVID-19 vaccine. Clones were read by immunoSEQ multiplex PCR, and TCRdb kept only the in-frame ones, dropping some. This sample carries over 100,000 clones, approximately 94% of them seen once, and the ten largest clones take roughly 6.6%. The sample was peripheral blood, taken on day 0 of AZD1222 vaccination. Source of these receptors: an adult in good health.

The chain carries TRBV5-1 and TRBJ2-2; 10 bases are shared with TRBD2. V dropped 5 bases and J dropped 6; count of bases not matched to a gene: 4. The V gene's germline CDR1 is SGHRS and CDR2 YFSETQ. The CDR3 consists of 14 residues. The CDR3 nucleotides read TGCGCCAGCAGTCTAGCGGGAGTAGCCGGGGAGCTGTTTTTT. Its protein product is CASSLAGVAGELFF.

Written as DNA, the CDR3 is TGTGCCAGCAGTCCAGGGTTCGGGACCGGGGAGCTGTTTTTT. Translation: CASSPGFGTGELFF. The chain couples TRBV6-5 to TRBJ2-2; tentatively, D is TRBD1 (5 bases). CDR1 is MNHEY, CDR2 SVGAGI, per germline. The CDR3 is made up of 14 amino acids. Trimming left V 5 bases short and J 5 bases short, with 12 bases between.

This clone was detected once. This chain connects TRBV7-9 to TRBJ1-1; 8 nucleotides line up with TRBD1. Germline V lookup: CDR1 SEHNR, CDR2 FQNEAQ (reference sequence). The CDR3 runs 15 residues. J gave up 5 bases and V 4 bases, and 9 bases lay outside the gene matches. CDR3 loop: CASSSLQGAGTEAFF. The CDR3 DNA sequence: TGTGCCAGCAGCTCCCTCCAGGGGGCTGGGACTGAAGCTTTCTTT.